These 12 T cell receptor beta chains originate from one sample sequenced in a study of blood T cell repertoires in COVID-19. Here immunoSEQ multiplex PCR was the method, and the copy in TCRdb shows in-frame clones only, minus some. The table has approximately 62,000 clones, more than 80% seen once. The sample taken for sequencing was peripheral blood. The source is a human donor with active COVID-19. The donor label of this sample is uncertain.

This chain uses TRBV2 with TRBJ1-1; TRBD1 matches at 8 bases. This CDR3 contains 12 residues. With 11 bases clipped from V and 5 bases from J, the junction kept 7 bases outside the gene matches. CDR1 and CDR2 (germline): SNHLY, FYNNEI. This CDR3 is CAGGQGQTEAFF. The CDR3 DNA sequence: TGTGCCGGAGGACAGGGACAGACTGAAGCTTTCTTT.

The V gene is TRBV2, the J gene TRBJ2-7, with a possible D match to TRBD2 (5 bases). The CDR3 extends over 16 amino acids. V was trimmed by 2 bases and J by 2 bases, leaving 16 bases between them. CDR1 SNHLY and CDR2 FYNNEI come from the germline V gene. The CDR3 is CASSELIGLPTYEQYF. The CDR3, as DNA: TGTGCCAGCAGTGAATTAATAGGACTCCCTACCTACGAGCAGTACTTC.

The CDR3 DNA sequence: TGCGCCAGCAGCCCTCCTAGCACAGATACGCAGTATTTT. This codes for CASSPPSTDTQYF. This sequence joins TRBV5-1 and TRBJ2-3; D is unresolved. CDR1 is SGHRS, CDR2 YFSETQ, per germline. The length of the CDR3 is 13 residues. V lost 4 bases and J 0 bases, leaving 6 bases between the germline ends.

The chain carries TRBV5-4 and TRBJ2-3; D is unresolved. The germline CDR1 and CDR2 sequences are SGHNT and YYREEE (reference sequence). Deletions cut 0 bases from V and 6 bases from J, with 11 bases between. The CDR3 consists of 14 residues. This CDR3 is CASSLESGVDTQYF. CDR3 bases: TGTGCCAGCAGCTTGGAATCGGGTGTTGATACGCAGTATTTT.

This clone is a singleton in its sample. The chain links TRBV7-2 to TRBJ1-2; the D is unclear. The germline V gene encodes CDR1 SGHTA and CDR2 FQGNSA. V lost 2 bases to trimming and J lost 6 bases, with 10 bases between them. This CDR3 region has 13 residues. CDR3 in amino acids: CASSLNRQDGYTF. The CDR3 region has the DNA TGTGCCAGCAGCTTAAATCGCCAGGATGGCTACACCTTC.

This chain links TRBV6-6 with TRBJ2-7, with 10 bases identical to TRBD1. V lost 6 bases, J lost 2 bases, and 7 bases stayed unmatched. CDR1 MNHNY and CDR2 SVGAGI come from the germline V gene (reference sequence). This CDR3 has 15 amino acids. In DNA form, the CDR3 reads TGTGCCAGCAGCCCCCAAGACAGGGGGCCCTACGAGCAGTACTTC. It translates to CASSPQDRGPYEQYF.

The chain carries TRBV5-5 and TRBJ2-5, with TRBD2 matching over 12 bases. The CDR3 contains 16 residues. Trimming took 1 base from V and 7 from J; bases not matched to a gene: 8. CDR1 and CDR2 (germline): SGHKS, YYEKEE (reference sequence). CDR3 sequence reads: CASSLSLAGGDGTQYF. The CDR3 bases are TGTGCCAGCAGCTTGTCACTAGCGGGGGGCGATGGGACCCAGTACTTC.

The chain carries TRBV6-2 or TRBV6-3 and TRBJ2-7, with a weak D call TRBD1 (6 bases). Trimming pared 6 bases from V and 2 bases from J, leaving 14 bases between. Germline CDR1 MNHEY, CDR2 SVGEGT. The CDR3 is made up of 14 amino acids. The CDR3 sequence: CASSYGTRAYEQYF. The DNA of the CDR3 is TGTGCCAGCAGCTATGGGACAAGGGCCTACGAGCAGTACTTC.

This chain uses TRBV19 with TRBJ2-7; a weak D match, TRBD2 (6 bases). Germline loops: CDR1 LNHDA, CDR2 SQIVND (reference sequence). The CDR3 totals 14 residues. The V and J ends lost 8 bases and 5 bases respectively, with 19 bases between them. The CDR3 protein is CASDTGLGVHEQYF. CDR3 bases: TGTGCCAGTGATACGGGACTCGGGGTCCACGAGCAGTACTTC.

The V gene is TRBV27, the J gene TRBJ1-5, with 11 nucleotides matching TRBD1. This CDR3 is 17 amino acids long. V gave up 8 bases and J gave up 2 bases; unmatched junction bases: 11. Germline CDR1 is MNHEY and CDR2 is SMNVEV (reference sequence). The CDR3 DNA follows: TGTGCCAGCGCAGCCGGGACAGGGGGAGATGGCAATCAGCCCCAGCATTTT. Translating it yields CASAAGTGGDGNQPQHF.

The chain uses TRBV11-2 and TRBJ2-6, with D tentatively TRBD2 (5 bases). The CDR3 covers 17 residues. CDR1 and CDR2 (germline): SGHAT, FQNNGV. V was cut by 3 bases and J by 1 base, with 13 bases left in between. CDR3 nucleotide sequence: TGTGCCAGCAGCTTTTGGAGTCGAGGGTCTGGGGCCAACGTCCTGACTTTC. Translating it yields CASSFWSRGSGANVLTF.

This sequence joins TRBV19 and TRBJ2-5; 15 nucleotides agree with TRBD2. Germline CDR1 is LNHDA and CDR2 is SQIVND (reference sequence). With V trimmed by 4 bases and J by 2 bases, 2 bases remained unmatched. The CDR3 runs to 16 residues. For the CDR3, the DNA is TGTGCCAGTAGTACCGGACTAGCGGGAGGGCAAGAGACCCAGTACTTC. As protein: CASSTGLAGGQETQYF.